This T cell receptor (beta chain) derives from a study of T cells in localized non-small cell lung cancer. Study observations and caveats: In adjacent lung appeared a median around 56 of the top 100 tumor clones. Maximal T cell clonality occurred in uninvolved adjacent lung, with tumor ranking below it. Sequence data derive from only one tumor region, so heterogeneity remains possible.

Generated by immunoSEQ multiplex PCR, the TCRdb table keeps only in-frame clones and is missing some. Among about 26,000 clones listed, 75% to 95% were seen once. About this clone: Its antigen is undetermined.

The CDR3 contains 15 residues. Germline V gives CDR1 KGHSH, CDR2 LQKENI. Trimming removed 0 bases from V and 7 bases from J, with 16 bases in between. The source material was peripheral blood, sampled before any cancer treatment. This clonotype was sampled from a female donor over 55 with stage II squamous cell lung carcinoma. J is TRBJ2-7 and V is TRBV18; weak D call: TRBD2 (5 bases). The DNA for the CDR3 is TGTGCCAGCTCACCACCGAACCTGGGAGCGGAGGAGCAGTACTTC. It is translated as CASSPPNLGAEEQYF.